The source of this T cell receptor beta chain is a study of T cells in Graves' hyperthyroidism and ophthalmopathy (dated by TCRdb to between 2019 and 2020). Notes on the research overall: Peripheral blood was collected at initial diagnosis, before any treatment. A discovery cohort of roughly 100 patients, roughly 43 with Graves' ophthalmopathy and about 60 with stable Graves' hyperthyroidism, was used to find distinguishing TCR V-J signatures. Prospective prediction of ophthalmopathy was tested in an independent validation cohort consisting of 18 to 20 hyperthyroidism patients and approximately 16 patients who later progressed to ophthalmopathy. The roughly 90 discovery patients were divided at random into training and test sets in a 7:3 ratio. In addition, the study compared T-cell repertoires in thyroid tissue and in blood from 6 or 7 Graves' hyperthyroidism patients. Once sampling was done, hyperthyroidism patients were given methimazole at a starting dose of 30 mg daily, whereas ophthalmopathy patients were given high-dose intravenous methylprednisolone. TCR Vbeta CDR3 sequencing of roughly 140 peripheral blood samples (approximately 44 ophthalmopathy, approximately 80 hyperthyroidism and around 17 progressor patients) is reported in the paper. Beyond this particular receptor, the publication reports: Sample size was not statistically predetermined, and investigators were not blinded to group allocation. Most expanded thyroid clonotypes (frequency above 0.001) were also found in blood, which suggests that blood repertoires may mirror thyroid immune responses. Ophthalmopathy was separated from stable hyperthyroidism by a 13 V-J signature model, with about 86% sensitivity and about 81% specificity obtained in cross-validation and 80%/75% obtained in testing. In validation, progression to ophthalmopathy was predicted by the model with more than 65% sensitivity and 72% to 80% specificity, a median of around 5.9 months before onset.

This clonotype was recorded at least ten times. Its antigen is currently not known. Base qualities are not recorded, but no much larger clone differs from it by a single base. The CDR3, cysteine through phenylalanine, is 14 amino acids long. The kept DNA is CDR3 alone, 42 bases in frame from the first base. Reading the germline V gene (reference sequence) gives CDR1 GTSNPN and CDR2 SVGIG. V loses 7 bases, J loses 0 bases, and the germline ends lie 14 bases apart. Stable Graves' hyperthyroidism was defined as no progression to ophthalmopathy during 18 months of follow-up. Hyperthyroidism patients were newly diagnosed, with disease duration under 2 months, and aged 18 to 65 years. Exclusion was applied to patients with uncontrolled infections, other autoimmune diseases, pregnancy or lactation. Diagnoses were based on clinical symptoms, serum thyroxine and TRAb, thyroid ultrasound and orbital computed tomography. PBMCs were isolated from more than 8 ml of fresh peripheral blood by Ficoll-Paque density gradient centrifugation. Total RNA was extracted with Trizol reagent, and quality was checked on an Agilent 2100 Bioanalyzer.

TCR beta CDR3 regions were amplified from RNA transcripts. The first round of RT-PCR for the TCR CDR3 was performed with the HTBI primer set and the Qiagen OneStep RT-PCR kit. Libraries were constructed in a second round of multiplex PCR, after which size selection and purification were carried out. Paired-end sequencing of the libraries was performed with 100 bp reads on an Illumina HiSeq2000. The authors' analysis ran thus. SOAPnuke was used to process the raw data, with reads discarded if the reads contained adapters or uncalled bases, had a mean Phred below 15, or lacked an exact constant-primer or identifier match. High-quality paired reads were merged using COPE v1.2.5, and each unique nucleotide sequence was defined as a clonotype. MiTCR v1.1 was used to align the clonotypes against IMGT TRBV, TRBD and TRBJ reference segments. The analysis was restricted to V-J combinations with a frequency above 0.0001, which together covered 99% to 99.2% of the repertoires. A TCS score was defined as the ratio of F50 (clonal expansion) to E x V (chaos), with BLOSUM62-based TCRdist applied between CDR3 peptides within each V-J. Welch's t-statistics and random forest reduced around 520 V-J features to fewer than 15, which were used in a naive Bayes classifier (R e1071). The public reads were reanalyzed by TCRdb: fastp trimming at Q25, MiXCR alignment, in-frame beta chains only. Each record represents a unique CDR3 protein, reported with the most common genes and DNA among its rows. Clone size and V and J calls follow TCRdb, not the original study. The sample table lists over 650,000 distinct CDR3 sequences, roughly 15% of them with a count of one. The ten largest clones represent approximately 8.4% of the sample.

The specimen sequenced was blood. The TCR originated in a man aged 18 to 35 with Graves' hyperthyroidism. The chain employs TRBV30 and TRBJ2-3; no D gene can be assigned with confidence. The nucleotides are TGTGCCTATGGACCCTCCGGAAGCACAGATACGCAGTATTTT. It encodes CAYGPSGSTDTQYF.